The rows below give T cell receptor beta chains drawn from one sample of a study of blood T cell repertoires in COVID-19. The protocol was immunoSEQ multiplex PCR, while the TCRdb copy is restricted to in-frame clones and leaves out a portion. Of roughly 300,000 clones listed, 80% to 95% are singletons. Input material: PBMCs or T cells enriched from blood (not recorded which). All receptors derive from a woman in her twenties or thirties who had recovered from COVID-19. Both conserved end residues are part of each CDR3. The D gene is left open where the match is weak. Some rows have no size entry. The others give once, few or many, or a class for an expanded clone.

cdr3_length: 13; j_call: TRBJ1-1; d_call: .; clone_size: .; v_call: TRBV18; cdr3_nt: TGTGCCAGCTCACCGAGAGGGAACACTGAAGCTTTCTTT; cdr3_aa: CASSPRGNTEAFF
cdr3_length: 14; j_call: TRBJ2-2; d_call: .; clone_size: .; v_call: TRBV7-2; cdr3_nt: TGTGCCAGCAGCTTAGGGGGAGTCACCGGGGAGCTGTTTTTT; cdr3_aa: CASSLGGVTGELFF
cdr3_length: 17; j_call: TRBJ1-2; d_call: TRBD1; clone_size: .; v_call: TRBV10-3; cdr3_nt: TGTGCCATCAGTGAGTCGCTGGACAGGGCCACCGCTGATGGCTACACCTTC; cdr3_aa: CAISESLDRATADGYTF
cdr3_length: 15; j_call: TRBJ2-7; d_call: TRBD2; clone_size: .; v_call: TRBV11-2; cdr3_nt: TGTGCCAGCAGCAGGGTTAGCGGGGGGGGTTTTGAGCAGTACTTC; cdr3_aa: CASSRVSGGGFEQYF
cdr3_length: 14; j_call: TRBJ2-2; d_call: .; clone_size: .; v_call: TRBV3-1/TRBV3-2; cdr3_nt: TGTGCCAGCAGCCAACTCGGGAACACCGGGGAGCTGTTTTTT; cdr3_aa: CASSQLGNTGELFF
cdr3_length: 15; j_call: TRBJ1-1; d_call: TRBD1; clone_size: .; v_call: TRBV11-2; cdr3_nt: TGTGCCAGCAGCACATACAGGGGGCGCCGGGCTGAAGCTTTCTTT; cdr3_aa: CASSTYRGRRAEAFF
cdr3_length: 13; j_call: TRBJ2-5; d_call: TRBD2; clone_size: .; v_call: TRBV28; cdr3_nt: TGTGCCAGCAGTCTCACCGGGGGGGAGACCCAGTACTTC; cdr3_aa: CASSLTGGETQYF
cdr3_length: 19; j_call: TRBJ1-5; d_call: .; clone_size: .; v_call: TRBV27; cdr3_nt: TGTGCCAGCAATCCCCATCGTTGCGCTCAACTGTATAGCAATCAGCCCCAGCATTTT; cdr3_aa: CASNPHRCAQLYSNQPQHF
cdr3_length: 14; j_call: TRBJ1-6; d_call: TRBD1; clone_size: .; v_call: TRBV6-5; cdr3_nt: TGTGCCAGCAGTAGAGATACAGGGGGTTCACCCCTCCACTTT; cdr3_aa: CASSRDTGGSPLHF
cdr3_length: 15; j_call: TRBJ2-5; d_call: TRBD2; clone_size: .; v_call: TRBV9; cdr3_nt: TGTGCCAGCAGCGCCTACGGGGGGGCCGTGGAGACCCAGTACTTC; cdr3_aa: CASSAYGGAVETQYF
cdr3_length: 14; j_call: TRBJ1-5; d_call: TRBD1; clone_size: .; v_call: TRBV28; cdr3_nt: TGTGCCAGCAGTTTGGGACAGGACTCGCGGCCCCAGCATTTT; cdr3_aa: CASSLGQDSRPQHF
cdr3_length: 12; j_call: TRBJ2-3; d_call: .; clone_size: .; v_call: TRBV18; cdr3_nt: TGTGCCAGCTCAATGCGGGCAGATACGCAGTATTTT; cdr3_aa: CASSMRADTQYF
cdr3_length: 15; j_call: TRBJ1-2; d_call: TRBD1; clone_size: .; v_call: TRBV6-2/TRBV6-3; cdr3_nt: TGTGCCAGCAGTTACTCGACTAGGGGGCGAGGCGGCTACACCTTC; cdr3_aa: CASSYSTRGRGGYTF
cdr3_length: 15; j_call: TRBJ2-2; d_call: .; clone_size: .; v_call: TRBV5-1; cdr3_nt: TGCGCCAGCAGCTTGGGCGGGGCGAACACCGGGGAGCTGTTTTTT; cdr3_aa: CASSLGGANTGELFF
cdr3_length: 15; j_call: TRBJ1-4; d_call: .; clone_size: .; v_call: TRBV5-5; cdr3_nt: TGTGCCAGCAGTGCCGGGTTCATCGCCAATGAAAAACTGTTTTTT; cdr3_aa: CASSAGFIANEKLFF
cdr3_length: 18; j_call: TRBJ2-3; d_call: TRBD1; clone_size: once; v_call: TRBV24-1; cdr3_nt: TGTGCCACCAGTGACCCAACCCCCCGGGACAGGCACACAGATACGCAGTATTTT; cdr3_aa: CATSDPTPRDRHTDTQYF
cdr3_length: 13; j_call: TRBJ1-5; d_call: .; clone_size: .; v_call: TRBV4-3; cdr3_nt: TGCGCCAGCAGCCAATACAGGGATCAGCCCCAGCATTTT; cdr3_aa: CASSQYRDQPQHF
cdr3_length: 18; j_call: TRBJ2-2; d_call: TRBD2; clone_size: .; v_call: TRBV5-4; cdr3_nt: TGTGCCAGCAGCCCTGGGGCTAGCGGGGGACTCAACACCGGGGAGCTGTTTTTT; cdr3_aa: CASSPGASGGLNTGELFF
cdr3_length: 13; j_call: TRBJ1-1; d_call: TRBD1; clone_size: .; v_call: TRBV2; cdr3_nt: TGTGCCACCAAGGACAGGCAGAACACTGAAGCTTTCTTT; cdr3_aa: CATKDRQNTEAFF
cdr3_length: 18; j_call: TRBJ2-1; d_call: TRBD2; clone_size: .; v_call: TRBV5-4; cdr3_nt: TGTGCCAGCAGCTTGGGGGGGGCCCGGACTAGCGGATACAATGAGCAGTTCTTC; cdr3_aa: CASSLGGARTSGYNEQFF
cdr3_length: 16; j_call: TRBJ2-7; d_call: TRBD2; clone_size: .; v_call: TRBV27; cdr3_nt: TGTGCCAGCAGTATATTCGGAGCGGGAAGGGACTACGAGCAGTACTTC; cdr3_aa: CASSIFGAGRDYEQYF
cdr3_length: 15; j_call: TRBJ1-3; d_call: .; clone_size: few; v_call: TRBV5-1; cdr3_nt: TGCGCCAGCAGCTTCGGCGGATACTCTGGAAACACCATATATTTT; cdr3_aa: CASSFGGYSGNTIYF
cdr3_length: 14; j_call: TRBJ2-7; d_call: .; clone_size: .; v_call: TRBV28; cdr3_nt: TGTGCCAGCAGTGCCCAGGGGTACTCCTACGAGCAGTACTTC; cdr3_aa: CASSAQGYSYEQYF
cdr3_length: 14; j_call: TRBJ1-6; d_call: TRBD1; clone_size: .; v_call: TRBV28; cdr3_nt: TGTGCCAGCAGTGACGGACAGGGGTTAGGACCCCTCCACTTT; cdr3_aa: CASSDGQGLGPLHF
cdr3_length: 16; j_call: TRBJ2-7; d_call: .; clone_size: .; v_call: TRBV11-3; cdr3_nt: TGTGCCAGCAGCCCACTTACAGGGTCTCAAGACTACGAGCAGTACTTC; cdr3_aa: CASSPLTGSQDYEQYF
cdr3_length: 18; j_call: TRBJ1-3; d_call: .; clone_size: .; v_call: TRBV10-1; cdr3_nt: TGCGCCACCATTAAACAGGGCCAACTACCCCACTCTGGAAACACCATATATTTT; cdr3_aa: CATIKQGQLPHSGNTIYF
cdr3_length: 13; j_call: TRBJ2-7; d_call: TRBD1; clone_size: .; v_call: TRBV6-5; cdr3_nt: TGTGCCAGCAGCCTACAGGGGTGGGGCGAGCAGTACTTC; cdr3_aa: CASSLQGWGEQYF
cdr3_length: 14; j_call: TRBJ1-1; d_call: .; clone_size: .; v_call: TRBV7-2; cdr3_nt: TGTGCCAGCAGTCCACTCCTCATGAACACTGAAGCTTTCTTT; cdr3_aa: CASSPLLMNTEAFF
cdr3_length: 15; j_call: TRBJ1-1; d_call: TRBD1; clone_size: once; v_call: TRBV27; cdr3_nt: TGTGCCAGCAGTGCTTGGGACAGGGGAAAAACTGAAGCTTTCTTT; cdr3_aa: CASSAWDRGKTEAFF
cdr3_length: 14; j_call: TRBJ2-7; d_call: .; clone_size: .; v_call: TRBV2; cdr3_nt: TGTGCCAGCAGCGGGGGGCGGGGGTCCTACGAGCAGTACTTC; cdr3_aa: CASSGGRGSYEQYF
cdr3_length: 14; j_call: TRBJ2-7; d_call: TRBD2; clone_size: .; v_call: TRBV7-2; cdr3_nt: TGTGCCAGCAGCTTACTAGCGGGGGGCGGGGAGCAGTACTTC; cdr3_aa: CASSLLAGGGEQYF
cdr3_length: 15; j_call: TRBJ1-1; d_call: TRBD1; clone_size: .; v_call: TRBV18; cdr3_nt: TGTGCCAGCTCAATCGACAGGGGAACGAACACTGAAGCTTTCTTT; cdr3_aa: CASSIDRGTNTEAFF
cdr3_length: 15; j_call: TRBJ1-3; d_call: .; clone_size: .; v_call: TRBV24-1; cdr3_nt: TGTGCCACCAGTGACCCACCCGGTCTCGGAAACACCATATATTTT; cdr3_aa: CATSDPPGLGNTIYF
cdr3_length: 14; j_call: TRBJ2-7; d_call: .; clone_size: .; v_call: TRBV5-1; cdr3_nt: TGCGCCAGCAGCTTGTTTGGCTCTTCCTACGAGCAGTACTTC; cdr3_aa: CASSLFGSSYEQYF
cdr3_length: 16; j_call: TRBJ2-7; d_call: TRBD1; clone_size: .; v_call: TRBV4-2; cdr3_nt: TGTGCCAGCACCCGAACGACAGGGAGAATATCCTACGAGCAGTACTTC; cdr3_aa: CASTRTTGRISYEQYF
cdr3_length: 13; j_call: TRBJ1-2; d_call: .; clone_size: .; v_call: TRBV10-1; cdr3_nt: TGCGCCAGCAGTGGGACAGCCAATGATGGCTACACCTTC; cdr3_aa: CASSGTANDGYTF
cdr3_length: 13; j_call: TRBJ1-4; d_call: .; clone_size: .; v_call: TRBV2; cdr3_nt: TGTGCCAGCATGGCAGTAACTAATGAAAAACTGTTTTTT; cdr3_aa: CASMAVTNEKLFF
cdr3_length: 15; j_call: TRBJ2-3; d_call: TRBD2; clone_size: .; v_call: TRBV11-3; cdr3_nt: TGTGCCTCCCGTCGGGGGGGGCCTCACACAGATACGCAGTATTTT; cdr3_aa: CASRRGGPHTDTQYF